The source of this T cell receptor beta chain is a study of fetal regulatory T cell absence and autoimmunity. About the research overall: Exocrine pancreas autoimmunity occurred in IPEX patients lacking clinical diabetes. Study results and caveats: Some top pancreas TCR clones were over 85-fold enriched versus cord blood. Broadly similar TRB gene family usage was seen in pancreas and cord blood.

The assay was run at survey level. The data were produced by immunoSEQ multiplex PCR, yet TCRdb's version contains in-frame clones alone and is incomplete. The sample has approximately 94,000 clones, approximately 75% seen once. This CDR3 region has 13 residues. Germline V lookup: CDR1 MNHEY, CDR2 SMNVEV (reference sequence). V dropped 4 bases and J dropped 0 bases, with 6 bases sitting between them. This clone was observed a few times. What it recognizes is unknown. The sequence was obtained from a male donor with IPEX syndrome. Source material: pancreas tissue. This chain links TRBV27 with TRBJ1-2, with D possibly TRBD1 on 6 matching bases. CDR3: CASSWDTNYGYTF. The CDR3 DNA is TGTGCCAGCAGTTGGGACACTAACTATGGCTACACCTTC.